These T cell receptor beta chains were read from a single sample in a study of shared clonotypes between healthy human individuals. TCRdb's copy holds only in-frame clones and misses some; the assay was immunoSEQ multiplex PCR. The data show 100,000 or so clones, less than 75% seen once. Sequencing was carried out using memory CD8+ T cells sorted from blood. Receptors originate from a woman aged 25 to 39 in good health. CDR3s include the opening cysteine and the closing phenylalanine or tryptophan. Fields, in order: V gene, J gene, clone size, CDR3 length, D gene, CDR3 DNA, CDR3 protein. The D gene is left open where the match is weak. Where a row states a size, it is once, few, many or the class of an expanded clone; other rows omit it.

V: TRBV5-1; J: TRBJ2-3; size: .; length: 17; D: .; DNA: TGCGCCAGCAGCTTGGCTGGGGTAGGGATGGGCACAGATACGCAGTATTTT; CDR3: CASSLAGVGMGTDTQYF
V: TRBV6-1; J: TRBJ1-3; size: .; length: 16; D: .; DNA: TGTGCCAGCAGTGAGCCCCGGGGCTACTCTGGAAACACCATATATTTT; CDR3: CASSEPRGYSGNTIYF
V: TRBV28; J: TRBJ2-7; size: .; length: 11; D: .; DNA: TGTGCCAGCAGTTTAATCCACGAGCAGTACTTC; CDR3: CASSLIHEQYF
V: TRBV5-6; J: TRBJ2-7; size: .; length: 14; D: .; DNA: TGTGCCAGCAGCTTCAACATGATAGCCTACGAGCAGTACTTC; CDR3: CASSFNMIAYEQYF
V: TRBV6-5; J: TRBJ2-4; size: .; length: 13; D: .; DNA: TGTGCCAGCGGGCCCTATAAGATGATCGTTCAGTACTTC; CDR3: CASGPYKMIVQYF
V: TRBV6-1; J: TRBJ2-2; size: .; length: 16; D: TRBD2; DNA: TGTGCCAGCAGTGAACGCGGGACTAGGTTCGCCGGGGAGCTGTTTTTT; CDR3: CASSERGTRFAGELFF
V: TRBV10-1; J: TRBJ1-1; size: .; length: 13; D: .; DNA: TGCGCCAGCAAGGAGGGCCTGAACACTGAAGCTTTCTTT; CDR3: CASKEGLNTEAFF
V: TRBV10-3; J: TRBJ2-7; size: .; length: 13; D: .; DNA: TGTGCCATCAGTCCCGGGACTTATTACGAGCAGTACTTC; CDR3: CAISPGTYYEQYF
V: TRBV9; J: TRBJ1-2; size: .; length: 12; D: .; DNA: TGTGCCAGCAGCGTCGGAGACTATGGCTACACCTTC; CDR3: CASSVGDYGYTF
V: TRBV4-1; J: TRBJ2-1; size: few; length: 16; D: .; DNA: TGCGCCAGCAGCCAAGATCGGTCTAGTGCCTACAATGAGCAGTTCTTC; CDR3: CASSQDRSSAYNEQFF
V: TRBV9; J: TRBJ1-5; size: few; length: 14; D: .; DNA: TGTGCCAGCAGCGTATCCTGGGGCAATCAGCCCCAGCATTTT; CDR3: CASSVSWGNQPQHF
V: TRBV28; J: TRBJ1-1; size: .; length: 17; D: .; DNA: TGTGCCAGCAGTACCAGGGTTGTGGGGTTTCGAGACACTGAAGCTTTCTTT; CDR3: CASSTRVVGFRDTEAFF
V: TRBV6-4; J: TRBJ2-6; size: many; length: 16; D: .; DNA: TGTGCCAGCAGTGAAGCGGAGAGCTCTGGGGCCAACGTCCTGACTTTC; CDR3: CASSEAESSGANVLTF
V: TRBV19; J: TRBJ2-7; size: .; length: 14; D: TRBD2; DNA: TGTGCCAGTAGTCCTCGGACTAGTCGCTACGAGCAGTACTTC; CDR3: CASSPRTSRYEQYF
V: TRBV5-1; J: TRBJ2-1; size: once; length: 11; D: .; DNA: TGCGCCAGCAGCTGGAACGATGAGCAGTTCTTC; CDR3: CASSWNDEQFF
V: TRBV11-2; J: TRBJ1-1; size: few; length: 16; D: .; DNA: TGTGCCAGCAGCTCCCACTCCGGGGGCATGAACACTGAAGCTTTCTTT; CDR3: CASSSHSGGMNTEAFF
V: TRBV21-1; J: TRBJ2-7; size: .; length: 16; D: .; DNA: TGTGCCAGCAGCATTGAATTGACTAGCGGGAGGTACGAGCAGTACTTC; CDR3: CASSIELTSGRYEQYF
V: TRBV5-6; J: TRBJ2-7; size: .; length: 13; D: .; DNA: TGTGCCAGCAGCATCGCCTGGCCAGCCGAGCAGTACTTC; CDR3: CASSIAWPAEQYF
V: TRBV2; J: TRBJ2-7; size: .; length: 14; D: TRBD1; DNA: TGTGCCAGCTTCCGGACAGGGGAAACCTACGAGCAGTACTTC; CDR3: CASFRTGETYEQYF
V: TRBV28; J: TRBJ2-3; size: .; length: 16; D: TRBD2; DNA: TGTGCCAGCAGTCACACACTAGCGGGAGACACAGATACGCAGTATTTT; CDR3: CASSHTLAGDTDTQYF
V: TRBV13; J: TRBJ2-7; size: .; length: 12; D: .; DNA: TGTGCCAGCAGCCCCACTCCCTACGAGCAGTACTTC; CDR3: CASSPTPYEQYF
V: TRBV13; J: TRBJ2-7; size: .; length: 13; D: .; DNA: TGTGCCAGCAGCCCCGGGATGGGGAACGAGCAGTACTTC; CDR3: CASSPGMGNEQYF
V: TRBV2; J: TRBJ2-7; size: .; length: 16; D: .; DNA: TGTGCCAGCAGTGAAAATCGGGCGCCCGCTGACTACGAGCAGTACTTC; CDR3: CASSENRAPADYEQYF
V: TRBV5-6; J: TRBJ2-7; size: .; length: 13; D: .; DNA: TGTGCCAGCAGCCTCTGGGAGGAGTACGAGCAGTACTTC; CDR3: CASSLWEEYEQYF
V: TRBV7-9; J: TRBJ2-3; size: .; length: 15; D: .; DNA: TGTGCCAGCAGTTTAAGCGTGTCCAACACAGATACGCAGTATTTT; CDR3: CASSLSVSNTDTQYF
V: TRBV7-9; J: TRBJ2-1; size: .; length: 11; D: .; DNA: TGTGCCAGCAGCTTGACCCCTGAGCAGTTCTTC; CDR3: CASSLTPEQFF
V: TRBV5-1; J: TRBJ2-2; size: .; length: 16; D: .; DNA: TGCGCCAGCAGCTGGGGGACGGGCTCCTCCCCCGGGGAGCTGTTTTTT; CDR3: CASSWGTGSSPGELFF
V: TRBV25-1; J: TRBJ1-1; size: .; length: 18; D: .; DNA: TGTGCCAGCAGTCGTGTGACAGGACGACACCCCATGAACACTGAAGCTTTCTTT; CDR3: CASSRVTGRHPMNTEAFF
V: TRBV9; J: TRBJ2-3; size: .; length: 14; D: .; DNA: TGTGCCAGCAGCGTAGGTGGGGGCTCCGATACGCAGTATTTT; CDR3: CASSVGGGSDTQYF
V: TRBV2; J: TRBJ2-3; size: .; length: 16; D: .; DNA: TGTGCCAGCAGCGCCGGGACACCGATTAGCACAGATACGCAGTATTTT; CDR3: CASSAGTPISTDTQYF
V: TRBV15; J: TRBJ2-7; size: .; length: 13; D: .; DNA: TGTGCCACCAGCAGAGTTACAGGAGGGGAGCAGTACTTC; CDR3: CATSRVTGGEQYF
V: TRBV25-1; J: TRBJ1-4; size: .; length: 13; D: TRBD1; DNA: TGTGCCAGCATAGGGACAGGGGTCGAAAAACTGTTTTTT; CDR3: CASIGTGVEKLFF
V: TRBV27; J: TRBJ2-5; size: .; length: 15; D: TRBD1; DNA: TGTGCCAGCAGTCCAACAGGGACAGGCCCAGAGACCCAGTACTTC; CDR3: CASSPTGTGPETQYF
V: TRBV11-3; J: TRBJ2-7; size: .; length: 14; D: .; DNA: TGTGCCAGCAGCTTAGACGGGCGAACCTACGAGCAGTACTTC; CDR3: CASSLDGRTYEQYF
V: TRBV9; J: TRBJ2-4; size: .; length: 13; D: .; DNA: TGTGCCAGCAGCGTAGGTCTGGAAAACATTCAGTACTTC; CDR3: CASSVGLENIQYF
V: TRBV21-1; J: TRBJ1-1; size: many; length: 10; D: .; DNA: TGTGCCAGCGTACAGGGTGAAGCTTTCTTT; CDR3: CASVQGEAFF
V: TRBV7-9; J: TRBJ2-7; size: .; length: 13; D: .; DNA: TGTGCCAGCAGCTCCCTGGGGGGAGGCGAGCAGTACTTC; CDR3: CASSSLGGGEQYF
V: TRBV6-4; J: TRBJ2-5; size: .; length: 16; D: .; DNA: TGTGCCAGCAGTGAAGGGGAATCTCTCGATGCGGAGACCCAGTACTTC; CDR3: CASSEGESLDAETQYF
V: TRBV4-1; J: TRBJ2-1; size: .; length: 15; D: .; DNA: TGCGCCAGCAGCCAAGCGAACAGTTACAGCAATGAGCAGTTCTTC; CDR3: CASSQANSYSNEQFF
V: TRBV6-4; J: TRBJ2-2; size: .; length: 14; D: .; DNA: TGTGCCAGCAAGGGTACCGAGAACACCGGGGAGCTGTTTTTT; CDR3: CASKGTENTGELFF
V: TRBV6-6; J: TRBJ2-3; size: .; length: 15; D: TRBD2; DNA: TGTGCCAGCAGTTACTCGGGCCTAGCGGGAGATACGCAGTATTTT; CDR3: CASSYSGLAGDTQYF
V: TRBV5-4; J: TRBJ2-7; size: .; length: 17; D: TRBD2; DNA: TGTGCCAGCAGCTCCGGGACTAGCGGGAGTAGGGACTTCGAGCAGTACTTC; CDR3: CASSSGTSGSRDFEQYF
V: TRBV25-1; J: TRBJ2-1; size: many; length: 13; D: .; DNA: TGTGCCAGCAGCGTGGGGGCGAACAATGAGCAGTTCTTC; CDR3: CASSVGANNEQFF
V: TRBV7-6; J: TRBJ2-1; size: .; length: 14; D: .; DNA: TGTGCCAGCAGCCCCGCCGGGGGTGCGAATGAGCAGTTCTTC; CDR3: CASSPAGGANEQFF
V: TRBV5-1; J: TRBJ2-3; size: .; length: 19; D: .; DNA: TGCGCCAGCAGCTTGGTGTCCCCAGGGGTAGCGGGCGGCGCAGATACGCAGTATTTT; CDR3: CASSLVSPGVAGGADTQYF
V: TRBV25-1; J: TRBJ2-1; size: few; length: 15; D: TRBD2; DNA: TGTGCCAGCAGTTTAGCGGGAGAGCCCTACAATGAGCAGTTCTTC; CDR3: CASSLAGEPYNEQFF
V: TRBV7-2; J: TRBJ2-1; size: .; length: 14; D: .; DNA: TGTGCCAGCAGCTTATACGGGGGAGCCGAGGAGCAGTTCTTC; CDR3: CASSLYGGAEEQFF
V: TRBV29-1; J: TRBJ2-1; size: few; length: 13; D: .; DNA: TGCAGCGTTGAAGAAGAATCGGGGCATGAGCAGTTCTTC; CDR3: CSVEEESGHEQFF
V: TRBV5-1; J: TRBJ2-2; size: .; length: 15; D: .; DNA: TGCGCCAGCAGCTTGGAGTACAGCTCCGCCGGGGAGCTGTTTTTT; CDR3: CASSLEYSSAGELFF
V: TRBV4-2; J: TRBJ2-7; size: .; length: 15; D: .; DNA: TGTGCCAGCAGCCAAGATGCAGGCGTATCCTACGAGCAGTACTTC; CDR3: CASSQDAGVSYEQYF
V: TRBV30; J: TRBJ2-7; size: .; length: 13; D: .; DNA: TGTGCCTGGAGTGTGTGGGGAAGCTACGAGCAGTACTTC; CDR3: CAWSVWGSYEQYF